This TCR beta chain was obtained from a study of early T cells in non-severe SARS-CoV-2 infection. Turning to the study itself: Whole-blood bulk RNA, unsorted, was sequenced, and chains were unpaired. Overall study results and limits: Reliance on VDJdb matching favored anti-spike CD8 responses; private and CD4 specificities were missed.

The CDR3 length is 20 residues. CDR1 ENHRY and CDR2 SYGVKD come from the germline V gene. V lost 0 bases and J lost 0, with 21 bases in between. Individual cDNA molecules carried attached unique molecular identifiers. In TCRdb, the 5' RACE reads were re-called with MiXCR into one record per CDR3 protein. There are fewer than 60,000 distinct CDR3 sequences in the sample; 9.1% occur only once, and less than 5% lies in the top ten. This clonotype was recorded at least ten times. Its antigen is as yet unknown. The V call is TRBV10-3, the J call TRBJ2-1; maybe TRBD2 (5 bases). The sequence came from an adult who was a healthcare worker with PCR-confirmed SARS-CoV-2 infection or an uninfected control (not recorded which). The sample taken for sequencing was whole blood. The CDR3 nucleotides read TGTGCCATCAGTGAGTCGAAATCTGCAAGAAGGAGGAGCTCCTACAATGAGCAGTTCTTC. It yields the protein CAISESKSARRRSSYNEQFF.